These 30 T cell receptor beta chains originate from one sample sequenced in a study of T cells after yellow fever vaccination. MiXCR, applied by TCRdb to the 5' RACE reads, yields one record per CDR3 protein. Of hundreds of thousands of distinct CDR3 sequences detected, roughly a sixth appear once; the ten largest clones hold roughly a sixth. The sequences come from PBMCs, collected before the yellow fever booster vaccination. All receptors derive from a man between 18 and 35 years old who received the YFV17D yellow fever vaccine.

The chain recombines TRBV6-6 with TRBJ2-1; D is perhaps TRBD1 (6 bases). Deletions cut 2 bases from V and 7 bases from J, with 15 bases between. The CDR3 is 15 amino acids. Per the germline V gene, CDR1 is MNHNY and CDR2 is SVGAGI (reference sequence). CDR3 in amino acids: CASSYVQGIENEQFF. The CDR3 DNA follows: TGTGCCAGCAGTTACGTACAGGGAATCGAGAATGAGCAGTTCTTC.

This clonotype was observed a few times. The chain employs TRBV11-2 and TRBJ2-2; 8 nucleotides line up with TRBD1. Trimming at V came to 5 bases and at J to 5 bases, leaving 10 bases not matched to a gene. The CDR3 has 16 residues. The germline gives CDR1 SGHAT, CDR2 FQNNGV. The CDR3 sequence: CASSQGASLRTGELFF. The CDR3 bases are TGTGCCAGCAGCCAGGGGGCTTCGTTGAGGACCGGGGAGCTGTTTTTT.

This clonotype was counted only a few times. The genes are TRBV5-6 and TRBJ2-1, with 8 nucleotides matching TRBD1. The V and J ends lost 4 bases and 7 bases, in that order; junction bases with no gene match: 10. Germline CDR1 SGHDT, CDR2 YYEEEE. This CDR3 is 15 amino acids long. The DNA of the CDR3 is TGTGCCAGCAGCCTGACAGGGGTCGCCTCTAATGAGCAGTTCTTC. Translation gives CASSLTGVASNEQFF.

This clonotype was counted a few times. V usage is TRBV7-3 and J usage is TRBJ2-6; D possibly corresponds to TRBD1 (5 bases). Germline V lookup: CDR1 SGHTA, CDR2 FQGTGA. With 1 base removed from V and 1 base from J, the gap between germline ends came to 17 bases. The CDR3 extends over 19 amino acids. CDR3 coding DNA: TGTGCCAGCAGCTTAAGTCCGACAGCTGTTCTTTCTGGGGCCAACGTCCTGACTTTC. This translates into CASSLSPTAVLSGANVLTF.

The gene calls are TRBV4-3 and TRBJ1-1; possible D gene TRBD1, 5 bases. The germline CDR1 and CDR2 sequences are LGHNA and YSLEER. Trimming removed 0 bases from V and 2 bases from J, with 16 bases in between. The CDR3 spans 17 residues. CDR3 in DNA: TGCGCCAGCAGCCAAGATCTGGGGGGACCCACAAACACTGAAGCTTTCTTT. Amino acid sequence: CASSQDLGGPTNTEAFF.

The J gene is TRBJ1-1, the V gene TRBV5-1; a weak D match, TRBD1 (6 bases). V shed 0 bases and J shed 5 bases, with 11 bases lying between them. CDR1 is SGHRS, CDR2 YFSETQ, per germline. The CDR3 spans 14 residues. CDR3 sequence (DNA): TGCGCCAGCAGCTTGGCCGCAGGGGAAACTGAAGCTTTCTTT. Its translation is CASSLAAGETEAFF.

The rearrangement joins TRBV6-2 or TRBV6-3 to TRBJ2-3, with 8 bases lining up with TRBD2. Germline V CDR1 and CDR2: MNHEY, SVGEGT. After removal of 2 bases from V and 2 bases from J, the junction contained 3 bases not matched to a gene. There are 15 residues in the CDR3. CDR3 in amino acids: CASSYGGGYTDTQYF. The CDR3 nucleotides read TGTGCCAGCAGTTACGGCGGGGGGTACACAGATACGCAGTATTTT.

The chain has TRBV9 and TRBJ1-1; D perhaps matches TRBD1 (5 bases). V shed 4 bases and J shed 1 base, with 17 bases lying between them. There are 16 residues in the CDR3. Germline CDR1 SGDLS, CDR2 YYNGEE. The CDR3 coding sequence is TGTGCCAGCAGCTCGAGGGCAGGGAAGGGGAACACTGAAGCTTTCTTT. This codes for CASSSRAGKGNTEAFF.

This clonotype has only a few counts. The DNA for the CDR3 is TGTGCCAGCAGCTCGAGACTAGCGGGGGGGCTGGTGACCCAGTACTTC. It encodes CASSSRLAGGLVTQYF. V gene TRBV6-2 or TRBV6-3 combines with J gene TRBJ2-5; 14 bases match TRBD2. Germline V gene data show CDR1 as MNHEY and CDR2 as SVGEGT. The junction had 10 bases not matched to a gene; V was cut back by 6 bases and J by 7 bases. This CDR3 is built from 16 residues.

The V and J genes are TRBV6-4 and TRBJ2-2; D unresolved. This CDR3 is built from 13 residues. Germline V gene sequence: CDR1 MRHNA, CDR2 SNTAGT. Trimming left V 0 bases short and J 4 bases short, with 3 bases between. CDR3 residues: CASSDSATGELFF. The CDR3 region has the DNA TGTGCCAGCAGTGACTCGGCCACCGGGGAGCTGTTTTTT.

V is TRBV12-3 or TRBV12-4 and J is TRBJ1-1; 9 nucleotides match TRBD1. The CDR3 is made up of 16 amino acids. The ends lost 1 base at V and 2 bases at J; junction bases unmatched: 5. The CDR3 bases are TGTGCCAGCAGTTTAGAGCGGGGACAGGGTAACACTGAAGCTTTCTTT. Translation: CASSLERGQGNTEAFF.

In this sample, this clonotype turned up a few times. The gene calls are TRBV4-2 and TRBJ2-5; TRBD2 matches at 10 bases. Germline V gene sequence: CDR1 LGHNA, CDR2 YNFKEQ. The trim removed 3 bases at V and 4 bases at J, leaving 14 bases unmatched. The CDR3 totals 18 residues. The CDR3 DNA is TGTGCCAGCAGCCAGGGCCGGACTAGCGGTTTGGGGGGAGAGACCCAGTACTTC. Its protein is CASSQGRTSGLGGETQYF.

The CDR3 DNA reads as TGCAGTGTCCCGACTAGCGGGGGCTACAATGAGCAGTTCTTC. This codes for CSVPTSGGYNEQFF. This chain uses TRBV20-1 with TRBJ2-1, with TRBD2 matching 12 bases. V lost 7 bases and J lost 3; bases outside the gene matches: 4. This CDR3 spans 14 amino acids. Germline assignment: CDR1 DFQATT and CDR2 SNEGSKA (reference sequence).

This chain links TRBV5-1 with TRBJ1-5; 7 nucleotides agree with TRBD1. This CDR3 has 15 residues. The V segment lost 0 bases and the J segment 3 bases; nucleotides outside the gene matches: 3. Germline assignment: CDR1 SGHRS and CDR2 YFSETQ. The CDR3 loop reads CASSLAGTVNQPQHF. In nucleotides, the CDR3 is TGCGCCAGCAGCTTGGCCGGGACAGTCAATCAGCCCCAGCATTTT.

V usage is TRBV10-1 and J usage is TRBJ2-1; D is perhaps TRBD2 (7 bases). Germline V gives CDR1 WNHNN, CDR2 SYGVQD (reference sequence). The CDR3 runs 15 residues. With 3 bases removed from V and 4 bases from J, the gap between germline ends came to 13 bases. The CDR3 loop reads CASSDFGGPYNEQFF. The CDR3 DNA follows: TGCGCCAGCAGTGATTTCGGGGGGCCGTACAATGAGCAGTTCTTC.

Regarding this clonotype: This could be a read error, since a much larger clone is one nucleotide away. CDR3 nucleotides: TGTGCCAGCAGCCCCGGGACAGGGAACGAGCAGTACTTC. This translates into CASSPGTGNEQYF. The chain employs TRBV6-5 and TRBJ2-7; 9 bases align to TRBD1. The length of the CDR3 is 13 residues. Germline V CDR1 and CDR2: MNHEY, SVGAGI. Losses at the gene ends were 6 bases for V and 5 bases for J; bases not matched to a gene: 5.

V and J are TRBV5-6 and TRBJ1-1, with 8 bases identical to TRBD1. The CDR3 loop spans 14 amino acids. CDR1 is SGHDT, CDR2 YYEEEE, per germline. Trimming at V came to 4 bases and at J to 3 bases, leaving 5 bases not matched to a gene. CDR3 sequence: CASSLLDRDTEAFF. The DNA of the CDR3 is TGTGCCAGCAGCCTCCTGGACAGGGACACTGAAGCTTTCTTT.

The chain joins TRBV20-1 to TRBJ2-3, with D possibly matching TRBD2 (6 bases). Germline lookup yields CDR1 DFQATT and CDR2 SNEGSKA (reference sequence). V was trimmed by 3 bases and J by 3 bases, leaving 13 bases between them. CDR3 length: 14 amino acids. The CDR3 protein is CSASFRGWTDTQYF. The CDR3 DNA is TGCAGTGCTAGTTTTCGGGGGTGGACAGATACGCAGTATTTT.

The J gene is TRBJ1-4, the V gene TRBV6-5, with 9 bases identical to TRBD1. J was trimmed by 7 bases and V by 5 bases; bases with no gene match: 11. Germline lookup yields CDR1 MNHEY and CDR2 SVGAGI. This CDR3 has 16 amino acids. The CDR3 nucleotides are TGTGCCAGCAGTCTCGTACAGGGGGCGCATGGTGAAAAACTGTTTTTT. Residues: CASSLVQGAHGEKLFF.

The chain couples TRBV28 to TRBJ1-3, with D unresolved. CDR1 is MDHEN, CDR2 SYDVKM, per germline. V shed 3 bases and J shed 5 bases, with 8 bases lying between them. The CDR3 loop spans 13 amino acids. In DNA form, the CDR3 reads TGTGCCAGCAGTTTTAGTCGTAGAAACACCATATATTTT. It translates to CASSFSRRNTIYF.

V is TRBV6-2 or TRBV6-3 and J is TRBJ1-2; D is uncertain. Trimming shortened V by 2 bases and J by 8 bases, and 6 bases separated the two germline ends. The CDR3 has 11 amino acids. The germline gives CDR1 MNHEY, CDR2 SVGEGT. The CDR3 DNA reads as TGTGCCAGCAGTTACGAGACGGGCTACACCTTC. This codes for CASSYETGYTF.

This clonotype was found a few times. V and J are TRBV20-1 and TRBJ2-7; weak D call: TRBD1 (6 bases). V was shortened by 2 bases and J by 4 bases, with 12 bases between the two germline ends. Per germline, CDR1 DFQATT and CDR2 SNEGSKA (reference sequence). The CDR3 runs 13 residues. The CDR3 sequence: CSARLGHSYEQYF. For the CDR3, the DNA is TGCAGTGCTAGATTGGGACATTCATACGAGCAGTACTTC.

In this sample, this clonotype turned up a few times. The V call is TRBV5-1, the J call TRBJ2-5; D is possibly TRBD1 (6 bases). The germline gives CDR1 SGHRS, CDR2 YFSETQ. This CDR3 spans 14 amino acids. V was pared by 4 bases and J by 1 base, with 11 bases between. In nucleotides, the CDR3 is TGCGCCAGCAGCGAAAGGACAGCCCAAGAGACCCAGTACTTC. It codes for CASSERTAQETQYF.

This chain links TRBV11-2 with TRBJ2-5; TRBD2 might be the D (6 bases). The V end lost 4 bases, the J end lost 7 bases, and 10 bases lay between the germline ends. Germline CDR1 SGHAT, CDR2 FQNNGV. The CDR3 has 12 amino acids. The CDR3 DNA reads TGTGCCAGCAGCTCCATGGGGGGGACCCAGTACTTC. It codes for CASSSMGGTQYF.

This clonotype has only a few counts. J is TRBJ2-2 and V is TRBV11-2; TRBD1 matches at 8 bases. This CDR3 has 16 amino acids. In germline, CDR1 is SGHAT, CDR2 FQNNGV. With V trimmed by 0 bases and J by 2 bases, 2 bases remained unmatched. CDR3: CASSLDGQGNTGELFF. The CDR3 nucleotides are TGTGCCAGCAGCTTAGACGGACAGGGCAACACCGGGGAGCTGTTTTTT.

J is TRBJ2-7 and V is TRBV4-1; the D call may be TRBD1 or TRBD2 (5 bases each). The CDR3 has 15 residues. The V end lost 3 bases, the J end lost 0 bases, and 12 bases lay between the germline ends. Looked up from germline, CDR1 is MGHRA and CDR2 is YSYEKL. The CDR3, as DNA: TGCGCCAGCAGCCATCAAGGGGAGCGCTCCTACGAGCAGTACTTC. It codes for CASSHQGERSYEQYF.

This clonotype has just a few counts. The chain recombines TRBV30 with TRBJ2-7; D is unresolved. The CDR3 is 12 amino acids. Trimming pared 6 bases from V and 5 bases from J, leaving 14 bases between. Germline V gene data show CDR1 as GTSNPN and CDR2 as SVGIG (reference sequence). The CDR3 loop is CACGPIWDEQYF. CDR3 DNA: TGTGCCTGTGGGCCGATCTGGGACGAGCAGTACTTC. The full variable domain, its missing parts supplied by reference TRBV30 and TRBJ2-7, is SQTIHQWPATLVQPVGSPLSLECTVEGTSNPNLYWYRQAAGRGLQLLFYSVGIGQISSEVPQNLSASRPQDRQFILSSKKLLLSDSGFYLCACGPIWDEQYFGPGTRLTVT.

The rearrangement links TRBV7-6 to TRBJ1-6; D unresolved. The V gene's germline CDR1 is SGHVS and CDR2 FNYEAQ. V was clipped by 3 bases and J by 9 bases, with 12 bases between them. The CDR3 is made up of 14 amino acids. As DNA, the CDR3 is TGTGCCAGCAGCTTGGACGGATCGGGTTCACCCCTCCACTTT. The encoded protein is CASSLDGSGSPLHF.

The rearrangement joins TRBV30 to TRBJ1-5, with TRBD1 identical over 7 bases. Trimming cost V 0 bases and J 4 bases; bases outside gene matches: 6. The CDR3 loop spans 15 amino acids. CDR1 and CDR2 from the germline V gene are GTSNPN and SVGIG (reference sequence). In nucleotides, the CDR3 is TGTGCCTGGAGTGTACAGGGGACACGGAATCAGCCCCAGCATTTT. Its translation: CAWSVQGTRNQPQHF.

This clonotype was seen ten or more times. The chain combines TRBV5-1 with TRBJ1-3; tentatively, D is TRBD1 (5 bases). CDR3 size: 15 residues. V was cut by 2 bases and J by 4 bases, with 13 bases left in between. Germline V gene data show CDR1 as SGHRS and CDR2 as YFSETQ. The DNA for the CDR3 is TGCGCCAGCAGCTTCGGGGGAGCAACGGGAAACACCATATATTTT. Protein: CASSFGGATGNTIYF. The full variable domain, rest sourced from reference TRBV5-1 and TRBJ1-3, is KAGVTQTPRYLIKTRGQQVTLSCSPISGHRSVSWYQQTPGQGLQFLFEYFSETQRNKGNFPGRFSGRQFSNSRSEMNVSTLELGDSALYLCASSFGGATGNTIYFGEGSWLTVV.